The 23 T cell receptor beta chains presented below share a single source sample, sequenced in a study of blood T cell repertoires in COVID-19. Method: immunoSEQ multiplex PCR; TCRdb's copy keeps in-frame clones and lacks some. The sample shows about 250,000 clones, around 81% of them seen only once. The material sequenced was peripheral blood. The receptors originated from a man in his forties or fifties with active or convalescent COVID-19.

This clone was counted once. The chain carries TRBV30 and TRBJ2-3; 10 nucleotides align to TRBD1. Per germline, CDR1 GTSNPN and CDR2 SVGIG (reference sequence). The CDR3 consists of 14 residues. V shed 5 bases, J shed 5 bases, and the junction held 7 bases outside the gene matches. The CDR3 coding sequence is TGTGCCTGGGACAGGGGGCTGAACGGAGATACGCAGTATTTT. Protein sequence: CAWDRGLNGDTQYF.

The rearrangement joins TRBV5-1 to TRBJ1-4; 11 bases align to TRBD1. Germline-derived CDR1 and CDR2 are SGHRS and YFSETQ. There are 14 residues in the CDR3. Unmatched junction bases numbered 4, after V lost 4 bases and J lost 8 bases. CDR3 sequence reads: CASSLGQGVEKLFF. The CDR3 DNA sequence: TGCGCCAGCAGCCTGGGACAGGGGGTCGAAAAACTGTTTTTT.

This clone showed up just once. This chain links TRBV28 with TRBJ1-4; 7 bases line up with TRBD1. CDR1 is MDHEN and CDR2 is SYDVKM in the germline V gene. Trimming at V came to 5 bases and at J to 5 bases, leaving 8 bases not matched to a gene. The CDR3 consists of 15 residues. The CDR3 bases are TGTGCCAGCAGTACGTTGACAGGGCCCAATGAAAAACTGTTTTTT. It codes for CASSTLTGPNEKLFF.

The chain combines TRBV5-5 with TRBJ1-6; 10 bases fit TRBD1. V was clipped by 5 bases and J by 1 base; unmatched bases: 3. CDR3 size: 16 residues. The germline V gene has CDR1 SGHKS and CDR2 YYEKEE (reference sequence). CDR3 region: CASRWDRGSYNSPLHF. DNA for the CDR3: TGTGCCAGCAGGTGGGACAGGGGTTCCTATAATTCACCCCTCCACTTT. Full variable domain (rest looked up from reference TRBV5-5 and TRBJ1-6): DAGVTQSPTHLIKTRGQQVTLRCSPISGHKSVSWYQQVLGQGPQFIFQYYEKEERGRGNFPDRFSARQFPNYSSELNVNALLLGDSALYLCASRWDRGSYNSPLHFGNGTRLTVT.

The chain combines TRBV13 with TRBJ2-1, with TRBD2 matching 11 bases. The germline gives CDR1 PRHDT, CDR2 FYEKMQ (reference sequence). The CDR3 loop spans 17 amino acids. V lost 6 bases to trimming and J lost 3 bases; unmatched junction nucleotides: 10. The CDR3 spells CASRHILAGEIYNEQFF. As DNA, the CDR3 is TGTGCCAGCAGGCATATACTAGCGGGGGAGATCTACAATGAGCAGTTCTTC.

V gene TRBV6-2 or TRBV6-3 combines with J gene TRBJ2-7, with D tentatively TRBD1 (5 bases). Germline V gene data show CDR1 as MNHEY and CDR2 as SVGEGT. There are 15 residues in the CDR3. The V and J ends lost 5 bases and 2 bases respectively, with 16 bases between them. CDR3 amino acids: CASSPLGQVTYEQYF. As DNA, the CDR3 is TGTGCCAGCAGTCCCCTGGGGCAGGTCACCTACGAGCAGTACTTC.

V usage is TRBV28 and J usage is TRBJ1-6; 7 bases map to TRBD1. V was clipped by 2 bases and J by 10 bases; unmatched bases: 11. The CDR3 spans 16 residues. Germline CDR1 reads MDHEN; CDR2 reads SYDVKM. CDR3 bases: TGTGCCAGCAGTTTAGGAGGGGGCAGTTTCAAGTCACCCCTCCACTTT. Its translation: CASSLGGGSFKSPLHF.

The CDR3 bases are TGTGCCAGCAGCTTAGAGGGTGGGGGGGCCTCCTACGAGCAGTACTTC. Translation gives CASSLEGGGASYEQYF. The chain couples TRBV7-2 to TRBJ2-7; possible D gene TRBD2, 7 bases. The CDR3 runs 16 residues. V lost 1 base to trimming and J lost 0 bases, with 13 bases between them. Per the germline V gene, CDR1 is SGHTA and CDR2 is FQGNSA.

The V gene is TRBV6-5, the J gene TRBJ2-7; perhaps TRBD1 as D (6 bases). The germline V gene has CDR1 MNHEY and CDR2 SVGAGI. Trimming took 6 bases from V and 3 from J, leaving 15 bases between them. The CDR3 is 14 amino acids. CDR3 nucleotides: TGTGCCAGCAGGGCCCCGGGACAAGACTACGAGCAGTACTTC. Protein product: CASRAPGQDYEQYF.

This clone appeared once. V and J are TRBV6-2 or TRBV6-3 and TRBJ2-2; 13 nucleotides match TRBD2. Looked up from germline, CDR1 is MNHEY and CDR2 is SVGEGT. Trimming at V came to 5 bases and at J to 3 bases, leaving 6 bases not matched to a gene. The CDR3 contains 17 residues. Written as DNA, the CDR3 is TGTGCCAGCAGTGCAGAGACTAGCGGGGGGCACACCGGGGAGCTGTTTTTT. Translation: CASSAETSGGHTGELFF.

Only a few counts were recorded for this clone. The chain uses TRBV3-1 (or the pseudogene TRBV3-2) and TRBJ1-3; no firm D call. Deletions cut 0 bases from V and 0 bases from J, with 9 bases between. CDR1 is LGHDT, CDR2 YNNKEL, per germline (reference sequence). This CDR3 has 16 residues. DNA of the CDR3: TGTGCCAGCAGCCAAGATAGCCCAAGCTCTGGAAACACCATATATTTT. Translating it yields CASSQDSPSSGNTIYF.

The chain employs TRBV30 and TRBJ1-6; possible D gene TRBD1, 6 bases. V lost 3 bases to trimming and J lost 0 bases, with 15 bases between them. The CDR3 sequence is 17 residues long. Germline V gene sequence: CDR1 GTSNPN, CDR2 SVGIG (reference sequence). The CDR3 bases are TGTGCCTGGAGATGGGGGGGCCAGAGCTCCTATAATTCACCCCTCCACTTT. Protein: CAWRWGGQSSYNSPLHF.

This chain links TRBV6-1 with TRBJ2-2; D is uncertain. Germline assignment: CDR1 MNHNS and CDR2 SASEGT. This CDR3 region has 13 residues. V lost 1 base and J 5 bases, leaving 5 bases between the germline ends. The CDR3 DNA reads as TGTGCCAGCAGTGAAGGCCGGACCGGGGAGCTGTTTTTT. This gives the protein CASSEGRTGELFF.

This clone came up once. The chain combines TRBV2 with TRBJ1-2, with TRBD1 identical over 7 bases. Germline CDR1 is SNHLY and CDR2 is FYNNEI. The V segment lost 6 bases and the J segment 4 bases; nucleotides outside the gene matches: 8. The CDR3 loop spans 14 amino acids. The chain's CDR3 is CASSLGTAAYGYTF. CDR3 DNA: TGTGCCAGCAGCCTTGGGACAGCGGCCTATGGCTACACCTTC.

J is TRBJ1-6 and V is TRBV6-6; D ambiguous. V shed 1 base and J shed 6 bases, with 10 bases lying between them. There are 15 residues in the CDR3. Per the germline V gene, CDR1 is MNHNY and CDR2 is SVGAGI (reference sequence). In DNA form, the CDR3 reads TGTGCCAGCAGTTACTTGGAGGCGGGTAATTCACCCCTCCACTTT. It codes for CASSYLEAGNSPLHF.

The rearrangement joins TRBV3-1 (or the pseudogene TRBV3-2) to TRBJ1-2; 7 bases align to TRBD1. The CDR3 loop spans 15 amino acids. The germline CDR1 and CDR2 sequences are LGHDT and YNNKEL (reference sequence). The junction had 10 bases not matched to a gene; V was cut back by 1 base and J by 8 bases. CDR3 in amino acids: CASSQGSGGSQGYTF. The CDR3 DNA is TGTGCCAGCAGCCAAGGGTCAGGGGGTTCTCAAGGCTACACCTTC.

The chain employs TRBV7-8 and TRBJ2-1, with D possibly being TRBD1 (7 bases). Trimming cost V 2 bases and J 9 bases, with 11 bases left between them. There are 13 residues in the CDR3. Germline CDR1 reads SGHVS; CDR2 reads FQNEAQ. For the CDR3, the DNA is TGTGCCAGCAGCTTACTCCAGGGGGGTGAGCAGTTCTTC. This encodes CASSLLQGGEQFF.

The CDR3 protein is CASNSGNFGNEQFF. Here the CDR3 DNA reads TGTGCCAGCAACTCCGGGAACTTTGGCAATGAGCAGTTCTTC. The chain recombines TRBV11-2 with TRBJ2-1; a possible D gene is TRBD2 (5 bases). From germline, CDR1 is SGHAT and CDR2 FQNNGV. This CDR3 comprises 14 residues. V was trimmed by 7 bases and J by 6 bases, leaving 16 bases between them.

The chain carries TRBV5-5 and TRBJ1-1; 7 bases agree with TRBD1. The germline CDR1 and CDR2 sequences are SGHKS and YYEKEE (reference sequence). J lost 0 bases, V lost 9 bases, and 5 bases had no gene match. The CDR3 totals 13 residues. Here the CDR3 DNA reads TGTGCCACCGGACAGGATTTGAACACTGAAGCTTTCTTT. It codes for CATGQDLNTEAFF.

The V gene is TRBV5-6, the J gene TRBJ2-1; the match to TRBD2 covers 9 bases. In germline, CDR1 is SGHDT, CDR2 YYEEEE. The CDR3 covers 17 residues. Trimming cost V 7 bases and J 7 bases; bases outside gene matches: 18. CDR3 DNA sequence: TGTGCCAGCTACGCGGGAGGGGCGGGGGTCCCTATGAATGAGCAGTTCTTC. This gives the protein CASYAGGAGVPMNEQFF.

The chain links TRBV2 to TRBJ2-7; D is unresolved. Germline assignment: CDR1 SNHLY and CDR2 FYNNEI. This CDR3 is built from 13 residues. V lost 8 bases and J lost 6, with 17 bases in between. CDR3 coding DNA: TGTGCCAGCCGCTCTACCCTACCGGGCGAGCAGTACTTC. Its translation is CASRSTLPGEQYF.

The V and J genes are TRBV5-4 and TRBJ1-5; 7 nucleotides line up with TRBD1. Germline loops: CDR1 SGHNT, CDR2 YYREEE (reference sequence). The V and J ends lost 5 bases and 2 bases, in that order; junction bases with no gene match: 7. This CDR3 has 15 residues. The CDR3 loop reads CASSTTGKGNQPQHF. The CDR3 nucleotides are TGTGCCAGCAGTACGACAGGGAAGGGCAATCAGCCCCAGCATTTT.

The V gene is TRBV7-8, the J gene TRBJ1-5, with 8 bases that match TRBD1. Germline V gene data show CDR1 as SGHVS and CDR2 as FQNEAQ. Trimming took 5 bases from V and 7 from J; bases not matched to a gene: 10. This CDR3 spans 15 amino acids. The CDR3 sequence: CASSRDRPYGQPQHF. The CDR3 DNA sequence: TGTGCCAGCAGCAGGGACAGGCCCTACGGGCAGCCCCAGCATTTT.